This TCR beta chain was identified during a study of T cell responses to AZD1222 COVID-19 vaccine. The repertoire was sequenced with immunoSEQ multiplex PCR; TCRdb's copy has only in-frame clones and lacks some. The data show 90,000 to 150,000 clones, with 70% to 90% seen just once and approximately 5.9% held by the top ten. The receptor was isolated from an adult in good health. The material sequenced was peripheral blood, taken on day 0 of AZD1222 vaccination.

The CDR3 DNA is TGTGCCAGCAGCTTGGTGGGACAGGGGACTGAAGCTTTCTTT. It yields the protein CASSLVGQGTEAFF. The chain employs TRBV5-5 and TRBJ1-1; 10 bases agree with TRBD1. Germline lookup yields CDR1 SGHKS and CDR2 YYEKEE (reference sequence). The CDR3 extends over 14 amino acids. V dropped 0 bases and J dropped 5; count of bases not matched to a gene: 1.